The 14 T cell receptor beta chains below come from one sample, sequenced in a study of cytomegalovirus exposure and HLA in healthy donors (dated 2017 in TCRdb). Libraries were built with the immunoSEQ multiplex PCR assay. A mixture of 60 forward primers for TCR Vbeta segments and 13 reverse primers for TCR Jbeta segments was used in the multiplex PCR. TCRdb re-hosts the immuneACCESS table, in-frame sequences only. Its copies lack some clones; in the studies checked, an unresolved V gene accounts for under half of them, and the cause for the rest is not known. The sample table records approximately 150,000 clones; about two thirds of these occur just once. The top ten hold 1.5% to 2% of the sample. The sample comprised PBMCs. The source of these receptors is a woman under 30 in good health and CMV-seronegative.

The chain recombines TRBV19 with TRBJ2-1; 7 bases line up with TRBD1. This CDR3 contains 17 residues. V was pared by 6 bases and J by 3 bases, with 14 bases of the junction left unmatched. CDR1 LNHDA and CDR2 SQIVND come from the germline V gene (reference sequence). The CDR3 here is CASSRDKGAFRYNEQFF. CDR3 sequence (DNA): TGTGCCAGTAGCCGGGACAAGGGGGCCTTTCGCTACAATGAGCAGTTCTTC.

The chain recombines TRBV28 with TRBJ1-1; D may be TRBD1 (5 bases). Germline V gives CDR1 MDHEN, CDR2 SYDVKM. The CDR3 length is 14 residues. V lost 4 bases, J lost 3 bases, and 12 bases lay in between. DNA of the CDR3: TGTGCCAGCAGTTCCGTCGACAGATACACTGAAGCTTTCTTT. It yields the protein CASSSVDRYTEAFF.

Only a few counts were recorded for this clone. The V call is TRBV18, the J call TRBJ1-4; no reliable D call. V lost 5 bases and J 0 bases, leaving 4 bases between the germline ends. The CDR3 contains 13 residues. Germline values: CDR1 KGHSH, CDR2 LQKENI. The CDR3 DNA sequence: TGTGCCAGCTCATCCACAACTAATGAAAAACTGTTTTTT. Translating gives CASSSTTNEKLFF.

The CDR3 DNA reads TGTGCCAGTAGTATGGGGGGGCCCGGGGCCAACGTCCTGACTTTC. Its protein is CASSMGGPGANVLTF. The chain is built from TRBV19 and TRBJ2-6, with D perhaps TRBD2 (7 bases). V was pared by 3 bases and J by 4 bases, with 10 bases between. This CDR3 is 15 amino acids long. Germline V gene data show CDR1 as LNHDA and CDR2 as SQIVND (reference sequence).

There are a few counts of this clone. This chain links TRBV5-4 with TRBJ2-7; a weak D match, TRBD1 (6 bases). The CDR3 extends over 15 amino acids. The V and J ends lost 4 bases and 5 bases respectively, with 19 bases between them. The germline V gene encodes CDR1 SGHNT and CDR2 YYREEE (reference sequence). The CDR3 coding sequence is TGTGCCAGCAGCCAGCGAAGAGGACAGAGCCACGAGCAGTACTTC. It encodes CASSQRRGQSHEQYF.

This clone was counted a few times. A much larger clone is a single base away; this may be a read error. CDR3: CASSQGTDSNSGANVLTF. CDR3 DNA sequence: TGTGCCAGCAGCCAAGGGACGGACAGCAACTCTGGGGCCAACGTCCTGACTTTC. This chain links TRBV5-4 with TRBJ2-6; D may be TRBD1 (6 bases). V was trimmed by 4 bases and J by 0 bases, leaving 17 bases between them. Germline V gives CDR1 SGHNT, CDR2 YYREEE (reference sequence). CDR3 size: 18 residues.

The table lists this clone with a few counts. This chain joins TRBV19 and TRBJ1-3, with 9 nucleotides matching TRBD1. The CDR3 is 15 residues long. CDR1 LNHDA and CDR2 SQIVND come from the germline V gene (reference sequence). V trimming: 5 bases; J trimming: 3 bases; junction bases outside the gene matches: 5. CDR3 sequence: CASSPRDRVGNTIYF. The CDR3 DNA follows: TGTGCCAGTAGTCCCCGGGACAGGGTTGGAAACACCATATATTTT.

V and J are TRBV11-2 and TRBJ2-7; D is unclear. CDR3 length: 12 residues. Trimming pared 2 bases from V and 3 bases from J, leaving 5 bases between. From germline, CDR1 is SGHAT and CDR2 FQNNGV. CDR3 nucleotides: TGTGCCAGCAGCTTAAACGGCTACGAGCAGTACTTC. Amino acid sequence: CASSLNGYEQYF.

This clone was seen a handful of times. The chain has TRBV4-3 and TRBJ1-2; D call uncertain. V gave up 0 bases and J gave up 4 bases, with 12 bases separating them. CDR1 and CDR2 (germline): LGHNA, YSLEER. The CDR3 has 15 residues. The CDR3 DNA reads as TGCGCCAGCAGCCAAGAGAGCAGGCCTCCCTATGGCTACACCTTC. Protein sequence: CASSQESRPPYGYTF.

The genes are TRBV7-9 and TRBJ2-3; the D gene is possibly TRBD1 (6 bases). This CDR3 spans 13 amino acids. Germline CDR1 reads SEHNR; CDR2 reads FQNEAQ (reference sequence). The V end lost 5 bases, the J end lost 6 bases, and 12 bases lay between the germline ends. Here the CDR3 reads CASSIRTVDTQYF. The CDR3 nucleotides read TGTGCCAGCAGCATCCGGACAGTGGATACGCAGTATTTT.

The rearrangement uses TRBV30 and TRBJ2-1, with 13 bases matching TRBD2. CDR3 length equals 16 residues. Germline trimming cut 1 base from V and 9 bases from J; bases unmatched to any gene: 9. Germline lookup yields CDR1 GTSNPN and CDR2 SVGIG (reference sequence). CDR3: CAWSATSGRAFGEQFF. CDR3 coding DNA: TGTGCCTGGAGTGCCACTAGCGGGAGGGCCTTTGGTGAGCAGTTCTTC.

This clone appeared once. In DNA form, the CDR3 reads TGTGCCATCGGAGGGAGGGGGGTGCGCAATGAGCAGTTCTTC. Translated: CAIGGRGVRNEQFF. The chain is built from TRBV28 and TRBJ2-1, with D perhaps TRBD2 (7 bases). Germline V gene lookup returns CDR1 MDHEN and CDR2 SYDVKM. Trimming took 10 bases from V and 6 from J, leaving 19 bases between them. The CDR3 totals 14 residues.

A few counts support this clone. V is TRBV10-2 and J is TRBJ2-1, with D tentatively TRBD2 (6 bases). The V gene lost 4 bases and the J gene lost 9 bases, with 7 bases spanning the gap. CDR3 length: 11 residues. The germline CDR1 and CDR2 sequences are WSHSY and SAAADI. DNA of the CDR3: TGCGCCAGCAGTGCCGGGGGTGAGCAGTTCTTC. It encodes CASSAGGEQFF.

V and J are TRBV19 and TRBJ2-1; D remains ambiguous. Trimming removed 4 bases at V and 1 base at J, with 8 bases between. CDR3 size: 14 residues. The germline V gene has CDR1 LNHDA and CDR2 SQIVND (reference sequence). The CDR3 region is CASSSADSYNEQFF. CDR3 sequence (DNA): TGTGCCAGTAGTAGTGCAGATTCCTACAATGAGCAGTTCTTC.